Listed below are T cell receptor beta chains from one sample, sequenced in a study of blood T cell repertoires in COVID-19. Generated by immunoSEQ multiplex PCR, the TCRdb table keeps only in-frame clones and is missing some. The top ten clones hold around 8.9% of a sample with approximately 210,000 clones, 81% of them seen once. The material sequenced was PBMCs or T cells enriched from blood (not recorded which). Source of these receptors: a woman aged 45-60 years with acute COVID-19. Both conserved end residues are part of each CDR3. D genes are given only for firm matches. Clone size is given for some rows only: seen once, a few or many times, or a class if the clone is expanded.

clone size,D gene,J gene,V gene,CDR3 protein,CDR3 DNA
NA,TRBD1,TRBJ1-3,TRBV19,CASTLTGSSTIYF,TGTGCCAGTACCTTGACAGGGTCGAGCACCATATATTTT
NA,NA,TRBJ2-3,TRBV5-1,CASSQGLLSADTQYF,TGCGCCAGCAGCCAGGGGCTCCTCTCAGCAGATACGCAGTATTTT
NA,NA,TRBJ2-7,TRBV5-6,CASSYPGYGGYEQYF,TGTGCCAGCAGCTACCCCGGGTATGGAGGTTACGAGCAGTACTTC
many,TRBD2,TRBJ2-3,TRBV2,CARNSGGGDTQYF,TGTGCCAGGAATAGCGGGGGAGGAGATACGCAGTATTTT
few,NA,TRBJ2-5,TRBV10-3,CAISKNAGETQYF,TGTGCCATCAGTAAAAATGCCGGGGAGACCCAGTACTTC
NA,TRBD1,TRBJ1-1,TRBV18,CASSPWTGTFRTEAFF,TGTGCCAGCTCACCTTGGACAGGGACCTTCCGCACTGAAGCTTTCTTT
NA,NA,TRBJ1-1,TRBV12-3/TRBV12-4,CASSLQGGTEAFF,TGTGCCAGCAGCCTACAGGGTGGTACTGAAGCTTTCTTT
NA,NA,TRBJ2-5,TRBV30,CAWAFNLPQETQYF,TGTGCCTGGGCGTTTAATCTCCCCCAAGAGACCCAGTACTTC
NA,NA,TRBJ2-6,TRBV18,CASSPTGANVLTF,TGTGCCAGCTCACCTACTGGGGCCAACGTCCTGACTTTC
NA,TRBD1,TRBJ1-1,TRBV28,CASPRPGGVNTEAFF,TGTGCCAGCCCGCGTCCAGGGGGCGTGAACACTGAAGCTTTCTTT
NA,NA,TRBJ1-4,TRBV7-9,CASSLDRPFGEKLFF,TGTGCCAGCAGCTTAGACAGACCTTTTGGAGAAAAACTGTTTTTT
once,NA,TRBJ2-7,TRBV6-6,CASRQEGYEQYF,TGTGCCAGCAGACAGGAGGGCTACGAGCAGTACTTC
NA,TRBD1,TRBJ1-2,TRBV18,CASSSIQGERNYGYTF,TGTGCCAGCTCATCGATACAGGGGGAGAGGAACTATGGCTACACCTTC
few,TRBD1,TRBJ2-1,TRBV7-2,CASSRQGTNQISSYNEQFF,TGTGCCAGCAGCAGACAGGGTACGAACCAGATAAGCTCCTACAATGAGCAGTTCTTC
once,TRBD1,TRBJ2-7,TRBV4-1,CASSPGTGPSSYEQYF,TGCGCCAGCAGCCCAGGGACAGGGCCCTCCTCCTACGAGCAGTACTTC
NA,NA,TRBJ2-7,TRBV10-3,CAISEGTRTIYEQYF,TGTGCCATCAGTGAGGGTACAAGAACTATATACGAGCAGTACTTC
NA,NA,TRBJ1-3,TRBV13,CASSLGQLLSGNTIYF,TGTGCCAGCAGCTTAGGGCAACTTCTTTCTGGAAACACCATATATTTT
NA,TRBD1,TRBJ2-7,TRBV28,CASSSPTGTGNREQYF,TGTGCCAGCAGTTCACCTACCGGGACAGGGAATCGCGAGCAGTACTTC
NA,NA,TRBJ2-5,TRBV11-2,CASSLVVGGIQETQYF,TGTGCCAGCAGCTTGGTAGTAGGGGGAATCCAAGAGACCCAGTACTTC
NA,TRBD2,TRBJ2-5,TRBV5-6,CASSLIAGAFQETQYF,TGTGCCAGCAGCTTGATAGCGGGGGCATTCCAAGAGACCCAGTACTTC
NA,TRBD1,TRBJ1-2,TRBV27,CASSPRQGWNGYTF,TGTGCCAGCAGTCCCCGACAGGGGTGGAATGGCTACACCTTC
NA,TRBD1,TRBJ1-3,TRBV9,CASSKQGESGNTIYF,TGTGCCAGCAGCAAACAGGGGGAATCTGGAAACACCATATATTTT
NA,TRBD1,TRBJ2-1,TRBV28,CASSPDRGSFNEQFF,TGTGCCAGCAGTCCGGACAGGGGATCCTTCAATGAGCAGTTCTTC
many,NA,TRBJ2-5,TRBV7-9,CASSLSEDQETQYF,TGTGCCAGCAGCTTGTCGGAGGACCAAGAGACCCAGTACTTC
NA,NA,TRBJ2-7,TRBV3-1/TRBV3-2,CASSHGNYEQYF,TGTGCCAGCAGCCACGGTAACTACGAGCAGTACTTC
NA,TRBD1,TRBJ1-2,TRBV7-9,CASSVTGDYGYTF,TGTGCCAGCAGCGTTACAGGGGACTATGGCTACACCTTC
NA,NA,TRBJ2-2,TRBV27,CASSRGTVLTGELFF,TGTGCCAGCAGCCGCGGGACAGTGCTCACCGGGGAGCTGTTTTTT
NA,TRBD1,TRBJ1-2,TRBV28,CASRSPGGGGYTF,TGTGCCAGCAGATCCCCAGGGGGCGGTGGCTACACCTTC
NA,NA,TRBJ2-7,TRBV11-3,CASSLGRRGLSYEQYF,TGTGCCAGCAGCTTAGGGCGGCGGGGGCTTTCCTACGAGCAGTACTTC
NA,TRBD1,TRBJ1-2,TRBV30,CAWSRKPGQGAFGYTF,TGTGCCTGGAGTCGAAAACCGGGACAGGGGGCGTTTGGCTACACCTTC
few,NA,TRBJ1-2,TRBV5-6,CASSLGENYGYTF,TGTGCCAGCAGCTTGGGGGAGAACTATGGCTACACCTTC
once,TRBD1,TRBJ1-2,TRBV6-2/TRBV6-3,CASSYRGTGDGGYTF,TGTGCCAGCAGTTACCGTGGGACAGGGGATGGTGGCTACACCTTC
NA,TRBD1,TRBJ1-4,TRBV10-3,CAISPGTGVDEKLFF,TGTGCCATCAGCCCTGGGACAGGGGTTGATGAAAAACTGTTTTTT